Listed here are 19 T cell receptor beta chains from one sample, sequenced in a study of T cells in tuberculosis. Sequenced by immunoSEQ multiplex PCR; TCRdb stores in-frame clones only, minus some. Of 40,000 to 45,000 clones listed, nearly 95% are singletons. Sequencing was performed on PBMCs. These receptors all stem from a donor aged 5 to 30 with latent tuberculosis or without tuberculosis infection.

The chain combines TRBV5-1 with TRBJ1-4, with TRBD1 identical over 9 bases. Trimming at V came to 0 bases and at J to 8 bases, leaving 8 bases not matched to a gene. The CDR3 runs 16 residues. Germline V gene sequence: CDR1 SGHRS, CDR2 YFSETQ. Written as DNA, the CDR3 is TGCGCCAGCAGCTTGGCACCCGGGACAGGGTTAGAAAAACTGTTTTTT. Translating it yields CASSLAPGTGLEKLFF.

The genes are TRBV10-3 and TRBJ1-5; D unclear. This CDR3 contains 14 residues. CDR1 is ENHRY, CDR2 SYGVKD, per germline. Trimming cost V 0 bases and J 6 bases, with 9 bases left between them. CDR3 bases: TGTGCCATCAGTGAGTCCAGAGAGGGTCAGCCCCAGCATTTT. Its protein is CAISESREGQPQHF.

V and J are TRBV5-5 and TRBJ2-2, with a tentative D call TRBD2 (6 bases). V lost 9 bases and J 0 bases, leaving 12 bases between the germline ends. Germline lookup yields CDR1 SGHKS and CDR2 YYEKEE (reference sequence). There are 14 residues in the CDR3. In DNA form, the CDR3 reads TGTGCCACTTTCAGCGGGCCGAACACCGGGGAGCTGTTTTTT. Translating it yields CATFSGPNTGELFF. The variable domain in full, completed from reference TRBV5-5 and TRBJ2-2, reads DAGVTQSPTHLIKTRGQQVTLRCSPISGHKSVSWYQQVLGQGPQFIFQYYEKEERGRGNFPDRFSARQFPNYSSELNVNALLLGDSALYLCATFSGPNTGELFFGEGSRLTVL.

This chain connects TRBV11-2 to TRBJ2-7; D is perhaps TRBD1 (7 bases). CDR1 is SGHAT and CDR2 is FQNNGV in the germline V gene. The CDR3 is made up of 14 amino acids. V was clipped by 4 bases and J by 5 bases, with 15 bases between them. In DNA, the CDR3 is TGTGCCAGCAGCTGGGGGGTCACAGGGGACGAGCAGTACTTC. This sequence encodes CASSWGVTGDEQYF. Full variable domain (missing parts from reference TRBV11-2 and TRBJ2-7): EAGVAQSPRYKIIEKRQSVAFWCNPISGHATLYWYQQILGQGPKLLIQFQNNGVVDDSQLPKDRFSAERLKGVDSTLKIQPAKLEDSAVYLCASSWGVTGDEQYFGPGTRLTVT.

This sequence joins TRBV5-4 and TRBJ2-3; TRBD2 aligns across 12 bases. V was clipped by 6 bases and J by 3 bases; unmatched bases: 5. The CDR3 covers 15 residues. Per germline, CDR1 SGHNT and CDR2 YYREEE (reference sequence). The CDR3, as DNA: TGTGCCAGCAACTCCGGGACTAGCGGGACAGATACGCAGTATTTT. It yields the protein CASNSGTSGTDTQYF.

The chain has TRBV9 and TRBJ1-3, with a possible D match to TRBD1 (5 bases). Germline assignment: CDR1 SGDLS and CDR2 YYNGEE. CDR3 length: 15 amino acids. V was cut by 2 bases and J by 3 bases, with 12 bases left in between. The CDR3 DNA follows: TGTGCCAGCAGCGTGCAGGGAACGGGTGGAAACACCATATATTTT. This encodes CASSVQGTGGNTIYF.

This chain uses TRBV5-1 with TRBJ2-3; TRBD2 agrees at 13 bases. Looked up from germline, CDR1 is SGHRS and CDR2 is YFSETQ. V lost 0 bases and J lost 6; bases outside the gene matches: 10. This CDR3 spans 18 amino acids. This CDR3 reads CASSLVGTSGTSGDTQYF. In DNA, the CDR3 is TGCGCCAGCAGCTTGGTGGGGACTAGCGGGACCAGCGGGGATACGCAGTATTTT.

CDR3 sequence reads: CASSSQGDEQYF. Here the CDR3 DNA reads TGTGCCAGCAGCTCTCAGGGTGATGAGCAGTACTTC. The chain is built from TRBV7-3 and TRBJ2-7; tentative D call: TRBD1 (5 bases). Germline lookup yields CDR1 SGHTA and CDR2 FQGTGA. This CDR3 is built from 12 residues. The V and J ends lost 4 bases and 7 bases respectively, with 11 bases between them.

The rearrangement uses TRBV2 and TRBJ1-1; D is uncertain. V was cut by 6 bases and J by 4 bases, with 15 bases left in between. Germline loops: CDR1 SNHLY, CDR2 FYNNEI. CDR3 length equals 14 residues. Here the CDR3 DNA reads TGTGCCAGCAGGAGCAATGCGGTATTCACTGAAGCTTTCTTT. Translation: CASRSNAVFTEAFF.

The DNA of the CDR3 is TGTGCCAGTAGTGGAGGGGGCCTATACGAGCAGTACTTC. Encoded protein: CASSGGGLYEQYF. The chain joins TRBV19 to TRBJ2-7; a possible D gene is TRBD1 (7 bases). Trimming pared 5 bases from V and 4 bases from J, leaving 12 bases between. The CDR3 runs to 13 residues. The V gene's germline CDR1 is LNHDA and CDR2 SQIVND (reference sequence).

The V call is TRBV5-1, the J call TRBJ2-1; 9 positions agree with TRBD2. J gave up 7 bases and V 7 bases, and 12 bases lay outside the gene matches. The CDR3 spans 15 residues. Germline CDR1 reads SGHRS; CDR2 reads YFSETQ. In DNA form, the CDR3 reads TGCGCCAGCTCCAGCGGGGGGCCGTTGGGGAATGAGCAGTTCTTC. Its translation: CASSSGGPLGNEQFF.

This chain joins TRBV7-3 and TRBJ1-2; the D gene is possibly TRBD1 (5 bases). Germline-derived CDR1 and CDR2 are SGHTA and FQGTGA. This CDR3 region has 14 residues. Trimming cost V 2 bases and J 7 bases, with 14 bases left between them. This chain's CDR3 is CASSLGAGRSGYTF. The DNA of the CDR3 is TGTGCCAGCAGCTTAGGGGCAGGGCGGTCTGGCTACACCTTC.

The DNA for the CDR3 is TGTGCCAGCAGCTTCCGGGATTTCACAGATACGCAGTATTTT. This gives the protein CASSFRDFTDTQYF. The chain has TRBV7-3 and TRBJ2-3; a possible D gene is TRBD2 (5 bases). Germline lookup yields CDR1 SGHTA and CDR2 FQGTGA. V was shortened by 3 bases and J by 2 bases, with 9 bases between the two germline ends. The CDR3 totals 14 residues.

The V call is TRBV30, the J call TRBJ2-1; weak D call: TRBD2 (6 bases). This CDR3 region has 13 residues. In germline, CDR1 is GTSNPN, CDR2 SVGIG (reference sequence). V was shortened by 4 bases and J by 4 bases, with 11 bases between the two germline ends. The CDR3 protein is CAWISGPYNEQFF. Written as DNA, the CDR3 is TGTGCCTGGATAAGCGGGCCTTACAATGAGCAGTTCTTC.

CDR3 in amino acids: CASSPTSGVYEQYF. As DNA, the CDR3 is TGCGCCAGCAGCCCCACTAGCGGGGTCTACGAGCAGTACTTC. The chain links TRBV5-1 to TRBJ2-7; TRBD2 agrees at 10 bases. From germline, CDR1 is SGHRS and CDR2 YFSETQ. The trim removed 4 bases at V and 3 bases at J, leaving 4 bases unmatched. The CDR3 contains 14 residues.

The V call is TRBV18, the J call TRBJ2-3; 8 nucleotides match TRBD2. This CDR3 has 16 residues. V was clipped by 0 bases and J by 7 bases; unmatched bases: 9. Per germline, CDR1 KGHSH and CDR2 LQKENI. CDR3 region: CASSPPGRGGRNTQYF. CDR3 in DNA: TGTGCCAGCTCACCACCTGGCCGGGGGGGCCGCAATACGCAGTATTTT.

The V call is TRBV7-7, the J call TRBJ2-5, with D possibly TRBD1 on 5 matching bases. The CDR3 extends over 16 amino acids. The V gene's germline CDR1 is SSHAT and CDR2 FNYEAQ (reference sequence). The germline V and J ends were trimmed by 5 bases and 4 bases, with 20 bases remaining between them. CDR3 amino acids: CASSQYFVGQGETQYF. The CDR3 bases are TGTGCCAGCAGCCAATATTTTGTTGGCCAGGGAGAGACCCAGTACTTC. Combining the CDR3 with reference TRBV7-7 and TRBJ2-5 gives the whole variable domain GAGVSQSPRYKVTKRGQDVTLRCDPISSHATLYWYQQALGQGPEFLTYFNYEAQPDKSGLPSDRFSAERPEGSISTLTIQRTEQRDSAMYRCASSQYFVGQGETQYFGPGTRLLVL.

The V gene is TRBV7-9, the J gene TRBJ1-5; 10 bases agree with TRBD1. The CDR3 contains 17 residues. The germline V gene has CDR1 SEHNR and CDR2 FQNEAQ (reference sequence). V was clipped by 1 base and J by 0 bases; unmatched bases: 3. CDR3 DNA: TGTGCCAGCAGCTTAGGGGGACAGGGGCCTAGCAATCAGCCCCAGCATTTT. Its protein is CASSLGGQGPSNQPQHF.

The chain couples TRBV19 to TRBJ2-1; D may be TRBD2 (5 bases). V gave up 2 bases and J gave up 7 bases, with 18 bases separating them. Germline lookup yields CDR1 LNHDA and CDR2 SQIVND (reference sequence). The CDR3 is 16 amino acids. CDR3 coding DNA: TGTGCCAGTAGTATACCCGGCGGGCTGACTGGGAATGAGCAGTTCTTC. Translating gives CASSIPGGLTGNEQFF.